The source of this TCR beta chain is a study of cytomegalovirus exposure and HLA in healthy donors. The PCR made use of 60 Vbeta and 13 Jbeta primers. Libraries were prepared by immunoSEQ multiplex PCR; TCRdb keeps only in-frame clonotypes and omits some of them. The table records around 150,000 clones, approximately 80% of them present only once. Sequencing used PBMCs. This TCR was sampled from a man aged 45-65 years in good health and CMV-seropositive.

This CDR3 reads CASSQDERKGYEQYF. The CDR3, as DNA: TGCGCCAGCAGCCAAGATGAGCGGAAGGGTTACGAGCAGTACTTC. This rearrangement joins TRBV4-1 to TRBJ2-7; TRBD2 might be the D (5 bases). This CDR3 region has 15 residues. Trimming took off 0 bases at V and 4 bases at J, with 13 bases between the two ends. Germline values: CDR1 MGHRA, CDR2 YSYEKL.